This T cell receptor beta chain came from a study of T cells in Graves' hyperthyroidism and ophthalmopathy (dated by TCRdb to about 2019). Context from the whole study: Peripheral blood was collected at initial diagnosis, before any treatment. TCR V-J signatures able to tell the groups apart were searched for in a discovery cohort of approximately 95 patients, of whom 40 to 45 had Graves' ophthalmopathy and 55 to 65 had stable Graves' hyperthyroidism. Prospective prediction of ophthalmopathy was tested in an independent validation cohort consisting of 18 hyperthyroidism patients and around 17 patients who later progressed to ophthalmopathy. The roughly 90 discovery patients were divided at random into training and test sets in a 7:3 ratio. In addition, the study compared T-cell repertoires in thyroid tissue and in blood from about 6 Graves' hyperthyroidism patients. Following sampling, methimazole starting at 30 mg daily was given to hyperthyroidism patients, and high-dose intravenous methylprednisolone was given to ophthalmopathy patients. The paper reports TCR Vbeta CDR3 sequencing of some 140 peripheral blood samples: some 41 ophthalmopathy, fewer than 80 hyperthyroidism and around 17 progressor patients. What the authors observed across the whole study: In cross-validation, a model built on a 13 V-J signature told ophthalmopathy apart from stable hyperthyroidism with about 90% sensitivity and around 83% specificity, and in testing the same model reached 80%/75%. In validation, the model predicted progression to ophthalmopathy a median of roughly 6.1 months before onset, with about 67% sensitivity and roughly 77% specificity. Most expanded thyroid clonotypes (frequency above 0.001) were also detected in blood, suggesting blood repertoires may reflect thyroid immune responses. No statistical method was used to fix the sample size in advance, and group allocation was not hidden from the investigators.

The TCR beta CDR3 regions were amplified from the RNA transcripts. The TCR CDR3 was subjected to a first round of RT-PCR using the HTBI primer set and the Qiagen OneStep RT-PCR kit. The libraries were constructed in a second round of multiplex PCR and then size-selected and purified. Libraries were sequenced paired-end with 100 bp reads on an Illumina HiSeq2000. As for the original processing: Raw data were processed with SOAPnuke, discarding reads with adapters, uncalled bases, mean Phred below 15, or no exact constant-primer or identifier match. COPE v1.2.5 was used to merge high-quality paired reads, and clonotypes were defined as unique nucleotide sequences. MiTCR v1.1 was used to align clonotypes to the IMGT TRBV, TRBD and TRBJ reference segments. The analysis was restricted to V-J combinations with a frequency above 0.0001, which together covered 99.2% of the repertoires. The TCS score was defined as the ratio of F50 (clonal expansion) to E x V (chaos), calculated using BLOSUM62-based TCRdist between CDR3 peptides within each V-J. Welch's t-statistics and random forest reduced roughly 540 V-J features to around 14, which were used in a naive Bayes classifier (R e1071). Through fastp at Q25 and MiXCR, TCRdb rebuilt clones from the public reads, retaining in-frame beta chains. Each CDR3 protein appears once, grouped with its most common genes and DNA. The V and J calls, along with clone size, are taken from TCRdb and not from the paper's own processing. Across this sample there are about 480,000 distinct CDR3 sequences, with approximately 25% seen only once. The ten largest clones capture approximately 11% of the sample.

In the ophthalmopathy patients, disease was moderately to severely active, with a Clinical Activity Score of 3 or more, a NOSPECS grade of 4 or more, and a duration of less than 3 months. Patients with uncontrolled infections, other autoimmune diseases, pregnancy or lactation were excluded. Diagnoses were established on the basis of clinical symptoms, serum thyroxine and TRAb, thyroid ultrasound, and orbital computed tomography. Ficoll-Paque density gradient centrifugation was used to isolate PBMCs from 10 ml of fresh peripheral blood. Trizol reagent was used to extract total RNA, and RNA quality was then checked on an Agilent 2100 Bioanalyzer. For this clonotype: Its specific antigen is unknown. This CDR3 is missing its conserved last phenylalanine or tryptophan, likely due to a read error.

V and J are truncated by 2 bases and 5 bases respectively, leaving an intervening sequence of 15 bases. Sequences SGHTA (CDR1) and FQGNSA (CDR2) are obtained from the germline V gene. The CDR3 region is 15 residues in length, termini included. Only the CDR3 part of the read is kept: 45 bases, read in frame from the first base. The sequence links TRBV7-2 to TRBJ1-1, with a tentative D gene TRBD1 over 5 matching bases. This sequence originates from a woman aged 25 to 45 with Graves' ophthalmopathy. The sample was blood. The nucleotide sequence reads as follows: TGTGCCAGCAGCTTACCCACTGGGGCTTGGACTGAAGCTTTCTTG. Its amino acids are CASSLPTGAWTEAFL.